Following are 21 T cell receptor beta chains from one sample sequenced in a study of blood T cell repertoires in COVID-19. TCRdb's copy holds only in-frame clones and misses some; the assay was immunoSEQ multiplex PCR. The sample holds 200,000 to 250,000 clones, about nine tenths seen once. What was sequenced was peripheral blood. These receptors all come from a man aged 60 to 69 who had recovered from COVID-19.

V gene TRBV28 combines with J gene TRBJ2-4; D possibly corresponds to TRBD2 (5 bases). Germline CDR1 is MDHEN and CDR2 is SYDVKM. Trimming took 3 bases from V and 10 from J, leaving 13 bases between them. The CDR3 totals 13 residues. The CDR3 sequence is CASSLTNPGIQYF. Here the CDR3 DNA reads TGTGCCAGCAGTTTGACAAACCCGGGGATTCAGTACTTC.

This clone was recorded once. The chain combines TRBV28 with TRBJ2-1, with TRBD2 as a possible D gene (6 bases). Germline V CDR1 and CDR2: MDHEN, SYDVKM. Trimming cost V 5 bases and J 4 bases, with 18 bases left between them. CDR3 length: 16 residues. The CDR3 region has the DNA TGTGCCAGCAGTCCAACTTCAGGTGGAGGGTACAATGAGCAGTTCTTC. It yields the protein CASSPTSGGGYNEQFF.

This clone has only a few counts. The CDR3 sequence is CASSQDRQGPYEQYF. The CDR3 DNA reads as TGTGCCAGCAGCCAAGATCGACAGGGGCCCTACGAGCAGTACTTC. V and J are TRBV3-1 (or the pseudogene TRBV3-2) and TRBJ2-7, with TRBD1 identical over 8 bases. Germline loops: CDR1 LGHDT, CDR2 YNNKEL (reference sequence). With 0 bases clipped from V and 2 bases from J, the junction kept 3 bases outside the gene matches. This CDR3 region has 15 residues.

The chain is built from TRBV5-5 and TRBJ2-7; D is unresolved. The CDR3 length is 13 residues. Germline CDR1 SGHKS, CDR2 YYEKEE (reference sequence). V dropped 0 bases and J dropped 4 bases, with 8 bases sitting between them. The CDR3, as DNA: TGTGCCAGCAGCTTGGGGCAGGTGTACGAGCAGTACTTC. It codes for CASSLGQVYEQYF.

The chain is built from TRBV7-9 and TRBJ2-3; 9 bases match TRBD1. After removal of 7 bases from V and 8 bases from J, the junction contained 13 bases not matched to a gene. The CDR3 has 15 amino acids. Germline CDR1 SEHNR, CDR2 FQNEAQ (reference sequence). The CDR3 region has the DNA TGTGCCAGCACAACCGGGACAGGGTTTTGGGGTACGCAGTATTTT. It yields the protein CASTTGTGFWGTQYF.

The genes are TRBV18 and TRBJ2-5; 9 bases match TRBD1. The CDR3 has 13 amino acids. V lost 2 bases to trimming and J lost 7 bases; unmatched junction nucleotides: 2. CDR1 KGHSH and CDR2 LQKENI come from the germline V gene. The DNA of the CDR3 is TGTGCCAGCTCACCAGGGACAGGGATGACCCAGTACTTC. This sequence encodes CASSPGTGMTQYF.

The chain carries TRBV7-3 and TRBJ2-2; a weak D match, TRBD2 (5 bases). From germline, CDR1 is SGHTA and CDR2 FQGTGA. The CDR3 has 15 residues. V was pared by 1 base and J by 2 bases, with 8 bases between. The CDR3 here is CASSLKGDNTGELFF. Here the CDR3 DNA reads TGTGCCAGCAGCTTAAAGGGAGATAACACCGGGGAGCTGTTTTTT.

V usage is TRBV15 and J usage is TRBJ2-3; TRBD2 agrees at 13 bases. The CDR3 is made up of 16 amino acids. V shed 2 bases and J 3 bases; nucleotides not matched to a gene: 2. Germline assignment: CDR1 LNHNV and CDR2 YYDKDF (reference sequence). The CDR3 coding sequence is TGTGCCACCAGCAGAAAACTAGCGGGAGGGACAGATACGCAGTATTTT. Protein sequence: CATSRKLAGGTDTQYF.

This chain uses TRBV7-9 with TRBJ2-5, with D possibly being TRBD1 (6 bases). The CDR3 extends over 15 amino acids. Germline CDR1 and CDR2: SEHNR and FQNEAQ (reference sequence). V gave up 4 bases and J gave up 2 bases, with 14 bases separating them. CDR3 in amino acids: CASSSLDRNQETQYF. The CDR3 nucleotides read TGTGCCAGCAGCTCCCTGGACAGAAATCAAGAGACCCAGTACTTC. The entire variable domain, with the rest obtained from reference TRBV7-9 and TRBJ2-5, is as follows: DTGVSQNPRHKITKRGQNVTFRCDPISEHNRLYWYRQTLGQGPEFLTYFQNEAQLEKSRLLSDRFSAERPKGSFSTLEIQRTEQGDSAMYLCASSSLDRNQETQYFGPGTRLLVL.

The chain combines TRBV19 with TRBJ1-5; the D gene is possibly TRBD1 (5 bases). The CDR3 spans 15 residues. Germline CDR1 and CDR2: LNHDA and SQIVND (reference sequence). The ends were cut back, 4 bases at V and 4 bases at J, with 14 bases in the middle. CDR3 DNA sequence: TGTGCCAGTAGTAGACCGTGGGGGGGAAATCAGCCCCAGCATTTT. Protein: CASSRPWGGNQPQHF.

The rearrangement uses TRBV6-5 and TRBJ2-3; 7 positions match TRBD2. V lost 4 bases, J lost 0 bases, and 4 bases stayed unmatched. This CDR3 comprises 15 residues. CDR1 and CDR2 (germline): MNHEY, SVGAGI. The CDR3 loop is CASSSPGGSTDTQYF. Here the CDR3 DNA reads TGTGCCAGCAGTTCACCCGGGGGGAGCACAGATACGCAGTATTTT.

J is TRBJ1-2 and V is TRBV2; D not certain. Germline CDR1 SNHLY, CDR2 FYNNEI. V dropped 3 bases and J dropped 2 bases, with 10 bases sitting between them. This CDR3 has 14 residues. The DNA for the CDR3 is TGTGCCAGCAGTGATCGGGGAGGAAACTATGGCTACACCTTC. As protein: CASSDRGGNYGYTF.

This clone has a single count. The chain joins TRBV7-8 to TRBJ2-7, with D possibly being TRBD2 (5 bases). V lost 5 bases and J lost 3, with 8 bases in between. The CDR3 contains 12 residues. The germline CDR1 and CDR2 sequences are SGHVS and FQNEAQ. The CDR3 reads CASSPEGYEQYF. For the CDR3, the DNA is TGTGCCAGCAGCCCCGAGGGCTACGAGCAGTACTTC.

This rearrangement joins TRBV20-1 to TRBJ1-6; 8 nucleotides match TRBD1. Unmatched junction bases numbered 6, after V lost 3 bases and J lost 14 bases. The CDR3 is made up of 12 amino acids. Germline V gene data show CDR1 as DFQATT and CDR2 as SNEGSKA (reference sequence). This CDR3 reads CSASPGQDTLHF. CDR3 bases: TGCAGTGCTAGTCCGGGACAGGACACCCTCCACTTT.

This rearrangement joins TRBV15 to TRBJ1-5; maybe TRBD1 (5 bases). The CDR3 length is 14 residues. Trimming stripped 0 bases from V and 5 bases from J, with 8 bases between. Germline V gene lookup returns CDR1 LNHNV and CDR2 YYDKDF (reference sequence). The CDR3 DNA sequence: TGTGCCACCAGCAGAGACAGGGTCGATCAGCCCCAGCATTTT. Translating gives CATSRDRVDQPQHF.

The rearrangement uses TRBV5-1 and TRBJ2-7; possibly TRBD1 for D (6 bases). Per the germline V gene, CDR1 is SGHRS and CDR2 is YFSETQ. The V gene lost 5 bases and the J gene lost 0 bases, with 15 bases spanning the gap. The CDR3 extends over 15 amino acids. The CDR3 nucleotides are TGCGCCAGCAGGACAGGAGATCCGCTCTCCTACGAGCAGTACTTC. It codes for CASRTGDPLSYEQYF.

The chain couples TRBV5-5 to TRBJ2-7; tentatively, D is TRBD1 (7 bases). The germline V gene has CDR1 SGHKS and CDR2 YYEKEE (reference sequence). This CDR3 region has 14 residues. V was shortened by 4 bases and J by 3 bases, with 14 bases between the two germline ends. CDR3 DNA: TGTGCCAGCAGCCGGCAGGGGGGCTTCTACGAGCAGTACTTC. Translation gives CASSRQGGFYEQYF.

The V call is TRBV16, the J call TRBJ1-2; 8 nucleotides agree with TRBD1. J gave up 7 bases and V 0 bases, and 4 bases lay outside the gene matches. The germline gives CDR1 KGHSY, CDR2 FQNENV. The CDR3 totals 14 residues. This CDR3 reads CASSQSAGGAGYTF. DNA of the CDR3: TGTGCCAGCAGCCAATCCGCAGGGGGCGCTGGCTACACCTTC.

This clone occurred once. The chain has TRBV28 and TRBJ2-3; the match to TRBD2 covers 13 bases. This CDR3 has 15 amino acids. The germline V gene encodes CDR1 MDHEN and CDR2 SYDVKM. V lost 8 bases and J lost 8; bases outside the gene matches: 10. The DNA for the CDR3 is TGTGCCAGCCAAACCCCACTAGCGGGAGGGGGTACGCAGTATTTT. As protein: CASQTPLAGGGTQYF. Using reference TRBV28 and TRBJ2-3 for the parts outside the CDR3, the full variable domain is DVKVTQSSRYLVKRTGEKVFLECVQDMDHENMFWYRQDPGLGLRLIYFSYDVKMKEKGDIPEGYSVSREKKERFSLILESASTNQTSMYLCASQTPLAGGGTQYFGPGTRLTVL.

This clone showed up just once. The J gene is TRBJ1-3, the V gene TRBV19; a weak D match, TRBD1 (5 bases). Between the trimmed V and J ends, which lost 5 bases and 4 bases, there was a span of 15 bases. This CDR3 is built from 15 residues. The germline V gene has CDR1 LNHDA and CDR2 SQIVND (reference sequence). The CDR3 DNA follows: TGTGCCAGTAGTGTGAGCGGGGGTTCGGGAAACACCATATATTTT. Amino acids: CASSVSGGSGNTIYF. Full variable domain (remainder filled in from reference TRBV19 and TRBJ1-3): DGGITQSPKYLFRKEGQNVTLSCEQNLNHDAMYWYRQDPGQGLRLIYYSQIVNDFQKGDIAEGYSVSREKKESFPLTVTSAQKNPTAFYLCASSVSGGSGNTIYFGEGSWLTVV.

This chain joins TRBV2 and TRBJ2-7; D is possibly TRBD2 (5 bases). This CDR3 spans 14 amino acids. The ends were cut back, 4 bases at V and 6 bases at J, with 16 bases in the middle. Per germline, CDR1 SNHLY and CDR2 FYNNEI. The CDR3 spells CASSVRRPPGEQYF. The CDR3 nucleotides are TGTGCCAGCAGTGTGAGGAGGCCCCCGGGCGAGCAGTACTTC.